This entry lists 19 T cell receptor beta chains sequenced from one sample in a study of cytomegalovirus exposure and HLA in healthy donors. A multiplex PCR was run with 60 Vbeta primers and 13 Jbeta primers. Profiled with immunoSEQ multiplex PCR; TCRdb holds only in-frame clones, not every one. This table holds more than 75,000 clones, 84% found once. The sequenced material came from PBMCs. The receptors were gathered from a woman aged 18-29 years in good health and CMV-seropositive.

CDR3 sequence reads: CATSRVDQPQHF. The CDR3 coding sequence is TGTGCCACCAGCAGGGTAGATCAGCCCCAGCATTTT. The chain employs TRBV15 and TRBJ1-5, with unresolved D. The V end lost 3 bases, the J end lost 5 bases, and 5 bases lay between the germline ends. Germline V CDR1 and CDR2: LNHNV, YYDKDF (reference sequence). The CDR3 runs to 12 residues.

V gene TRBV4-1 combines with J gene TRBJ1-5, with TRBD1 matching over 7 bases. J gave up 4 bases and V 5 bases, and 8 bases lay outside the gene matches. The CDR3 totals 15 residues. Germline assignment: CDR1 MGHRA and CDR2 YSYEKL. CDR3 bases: TGCGCCAGCAGCAGGTCGACAGGGAATAATCAGCCCCAGCATTTT. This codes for CASSRSTGNNQPQHF.

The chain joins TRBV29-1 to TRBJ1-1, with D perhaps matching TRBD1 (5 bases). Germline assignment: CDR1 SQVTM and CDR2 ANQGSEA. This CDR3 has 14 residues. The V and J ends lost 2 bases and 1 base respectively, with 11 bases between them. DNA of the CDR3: TGCAGCGTTGAATGGGGACTCGGGAACACTGAAGCTTTCTTT. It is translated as CSVEWGLGNTEAFF. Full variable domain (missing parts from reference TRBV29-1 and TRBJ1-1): SAVISQKPSRDICQRGTSLTIQCQVDSQVTMMFWYRQQPGQSLTLIATANQGSEATYESGFVIDKFPISRPNLTFSTLTVSNMSPEDSSIYLCSVEWGLGNTEAFFGQGTRLTVV.

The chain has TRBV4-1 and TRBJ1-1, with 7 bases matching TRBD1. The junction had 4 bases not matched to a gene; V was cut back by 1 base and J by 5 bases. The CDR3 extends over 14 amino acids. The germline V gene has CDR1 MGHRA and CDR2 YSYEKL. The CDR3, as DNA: TGCGCCAGCAGCCAAGGACAGGGAGGAACTGAAGCTTTCTTT. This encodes CASSQGQGGTEAFF.

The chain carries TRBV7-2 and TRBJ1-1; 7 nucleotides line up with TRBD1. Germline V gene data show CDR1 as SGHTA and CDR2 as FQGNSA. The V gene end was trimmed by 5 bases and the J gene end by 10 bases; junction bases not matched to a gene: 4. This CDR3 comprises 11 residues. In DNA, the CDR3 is TGTGCCAGCAGCATACGACAGGGAGCTTTCTTT. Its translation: CASSIRQGAFF.

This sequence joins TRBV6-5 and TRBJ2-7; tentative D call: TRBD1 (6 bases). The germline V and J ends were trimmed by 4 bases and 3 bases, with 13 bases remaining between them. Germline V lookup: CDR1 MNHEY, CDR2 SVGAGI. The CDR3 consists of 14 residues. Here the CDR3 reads CASSLGAYFYEQYF. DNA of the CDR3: TGTGCCAGCAGTTTGGGGGCCTACTTCTACGAGCAGTACTTC.

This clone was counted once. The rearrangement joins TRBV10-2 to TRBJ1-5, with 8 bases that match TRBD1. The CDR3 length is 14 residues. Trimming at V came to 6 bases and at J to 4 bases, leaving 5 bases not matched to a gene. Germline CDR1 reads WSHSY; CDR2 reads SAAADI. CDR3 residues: CASREQGDNQPQHF. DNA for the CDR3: TGCGCCAGCAGGGAACAGGGGGATAATCAGCCCCAGCATTTT.

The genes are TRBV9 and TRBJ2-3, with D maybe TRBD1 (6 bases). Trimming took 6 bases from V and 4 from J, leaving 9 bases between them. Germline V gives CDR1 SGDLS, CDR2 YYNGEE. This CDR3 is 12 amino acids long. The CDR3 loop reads CASKGDSDTQYF. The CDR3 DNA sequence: TGTGCCAGCAAGGGGGATTCAGATACGCAGTATTTT.

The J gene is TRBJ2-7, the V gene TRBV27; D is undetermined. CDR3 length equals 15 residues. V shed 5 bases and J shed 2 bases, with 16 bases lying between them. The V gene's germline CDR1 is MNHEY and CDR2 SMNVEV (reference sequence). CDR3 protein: CASSPAGYRAYEQYF. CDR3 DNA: TGTGCCAGCAGTCCGGCTGGTTACAGAGCCTACGAGCAGTACTTC.

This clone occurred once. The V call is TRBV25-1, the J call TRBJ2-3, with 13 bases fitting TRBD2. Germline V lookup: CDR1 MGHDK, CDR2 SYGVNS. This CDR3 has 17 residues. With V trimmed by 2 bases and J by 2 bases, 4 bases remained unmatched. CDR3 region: CASSEGLAGAYTDTQYF. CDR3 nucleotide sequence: TGTGCCAGCAGTGAAGGACTAGCGGGGGCGTACACAGATACGCAGTATTTT.

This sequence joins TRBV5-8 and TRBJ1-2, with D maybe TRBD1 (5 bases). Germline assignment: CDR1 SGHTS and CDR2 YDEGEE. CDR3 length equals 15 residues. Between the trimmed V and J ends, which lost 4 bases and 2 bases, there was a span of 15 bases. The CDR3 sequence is CASSLRRQTNYGYTF. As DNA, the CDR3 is TGTGCCAGCAGCCTGCGCAGACAGACGAACTATGGCTACACCTTC.

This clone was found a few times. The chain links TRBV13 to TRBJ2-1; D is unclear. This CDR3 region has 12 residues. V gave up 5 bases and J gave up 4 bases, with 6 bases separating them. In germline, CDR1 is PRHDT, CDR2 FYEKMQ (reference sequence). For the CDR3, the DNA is TGTGCCAGCAGCCGAGCGTACAATGAGCAGTTCTTC. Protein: CASSRAYNEQFF.

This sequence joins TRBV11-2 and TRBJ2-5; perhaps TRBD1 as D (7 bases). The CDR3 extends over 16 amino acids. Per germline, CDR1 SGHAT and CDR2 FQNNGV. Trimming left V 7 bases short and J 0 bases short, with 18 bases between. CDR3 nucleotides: TGTGCCAGCACCAAAGCCCCAGGGGGGTACCAAGAGACCCAGTACTTC. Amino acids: CASTKAPGGYQETQYF.

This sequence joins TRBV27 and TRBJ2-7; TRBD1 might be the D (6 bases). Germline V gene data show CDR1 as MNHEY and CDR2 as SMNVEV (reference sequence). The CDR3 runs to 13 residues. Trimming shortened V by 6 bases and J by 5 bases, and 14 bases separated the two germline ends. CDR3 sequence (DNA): TGTGCCAGCAGGCCTACAGGGAATCACGAGCAGTACTTC. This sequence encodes CASRPTGNHEQYF.

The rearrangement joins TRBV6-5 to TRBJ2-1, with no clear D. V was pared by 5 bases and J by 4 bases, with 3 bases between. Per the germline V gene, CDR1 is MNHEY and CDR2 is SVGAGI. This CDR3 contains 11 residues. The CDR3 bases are TGTGCCAGCAGTCTATACAATGAGCAGTTCTTC. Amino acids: CASSLYNEQFF.

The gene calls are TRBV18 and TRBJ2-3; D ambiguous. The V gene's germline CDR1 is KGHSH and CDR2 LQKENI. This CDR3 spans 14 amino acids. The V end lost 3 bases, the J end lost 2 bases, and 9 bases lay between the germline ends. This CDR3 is CASSPLRSTDTQYF. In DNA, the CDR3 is TGTGCCAGCTCACCCCTCAGGTCCACAGATACGCAGTATTTT.

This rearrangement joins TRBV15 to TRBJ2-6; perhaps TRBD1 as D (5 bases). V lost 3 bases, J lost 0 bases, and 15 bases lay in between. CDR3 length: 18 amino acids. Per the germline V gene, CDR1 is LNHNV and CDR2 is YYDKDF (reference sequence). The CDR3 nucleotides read TGTGCCACCAGCAGCCGACAGCGATATTTCTCTGGGGCCAACGTCCTGACTTTC. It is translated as CATSSRQRYFSGANVLTF.

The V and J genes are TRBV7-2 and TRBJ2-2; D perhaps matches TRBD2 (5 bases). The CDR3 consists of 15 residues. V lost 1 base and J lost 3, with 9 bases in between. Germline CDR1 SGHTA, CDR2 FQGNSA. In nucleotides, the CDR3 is TGTGCCAGCAGCTTAGAGGCTAGCTACACCGGGGAGCTGTTTTTT. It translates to CASSLEASYTGELFF.

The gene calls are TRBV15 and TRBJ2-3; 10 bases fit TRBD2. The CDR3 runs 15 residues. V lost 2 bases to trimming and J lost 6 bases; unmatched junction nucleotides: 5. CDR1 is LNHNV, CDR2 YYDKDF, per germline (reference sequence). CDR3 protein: CATSRLAGAPDTQYF. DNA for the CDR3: TGTGCCACCAGCAGACTAGCGGGAGCCCCGGATACGCAGTATTTT.